A single T cell receptor beta chain is shown here with its context. Sequencing used immunoSEQ multiplex PCR; TCRdb keeps in-frame clones, though not all of them. The sample yields approximately 1.4 million clones, around 98% seen once. This sample was taken from a study of shared clonotypes between healthy human individuals. The sequence came from a young man in good health. The sequenced sample was naive CD4+ T cells sorted from blood. The subset denotes: CD45RA+ positively selected.

The CDR3 spells CASSPPGQNNQPQHF. In DNA, the CDR3 is TGTGCCAGCAGTCCCCCAGGACAGAATAATCAGCCCCAGCATTTT. V usage is TRBV2 and J usage is TRBJ1-5, with D maybe TRBD1 (6 bases). Between the trimmed V and J ends, which lost 5 bases and 4 bases, there was a span of 15 bases. The germline V gene encodes CDR1 SNHLY and CDR2 FYNNEI. The CDR3 extends over 15 amino acids. The whole variable domain, remainder taken from reference TRBV2 and TRBJ1-5, is EPEVTQTPSHQVTQMGQEVILRCVPISNHLYFYWYRQILGQKVEFLVSFYNNEISEKSEIFDDQFSVERPDGSNFTLKIRSTKLEDSAMYFCASSPPGQNNQPQHFGDGTRLSIL.